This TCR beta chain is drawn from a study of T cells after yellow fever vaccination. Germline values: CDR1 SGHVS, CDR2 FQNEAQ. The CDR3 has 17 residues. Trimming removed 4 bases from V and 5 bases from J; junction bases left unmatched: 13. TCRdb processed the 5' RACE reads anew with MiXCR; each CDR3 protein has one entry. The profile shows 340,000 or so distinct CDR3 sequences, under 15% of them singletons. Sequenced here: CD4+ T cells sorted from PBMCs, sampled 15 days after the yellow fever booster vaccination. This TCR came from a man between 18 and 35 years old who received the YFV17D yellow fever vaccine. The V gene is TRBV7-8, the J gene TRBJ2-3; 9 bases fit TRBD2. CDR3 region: CASSSEGRRGGRDTQYF. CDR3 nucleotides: TGTGCCAGCAGCTCAGAGGGGCGGCGGGGGGGTCGAGATACGCAGTATTTT.